What follows are 11 T cell receptor beta chains derived from one specimen sequenced in a study of blood T cells in healthy people across ages. For the second PCR, which ran for about 7 to 12 cycles, a sample-barcoded 5' primer and a J-beta primer mix were used. TCRdb re-called the 5' RACE reads through MiXCR, storing one row per CDR3 protein. The table records about a million distinct CDR3 sequences, roughly half of them present only once. The sequenced sample consisted of blood. All receptors come from an older woman in good health.

This clonotype has more than one count but fewer than ten. The chain employs TRBV29-1 and TRBJ2-5; tentatively, D is TRBD2 (6 bases). CDR1 and CDR2 (germline): SQVTM, ANQGSEA. Deletions cut 7 bases from V and 5 bases from J, with 17 bases between. There are 13 residues in the CDR3. The CDR3 coding sequence is TGCAGCGGGGGAGGAGGGCAGTTGGAGACCCAGTACTTC. It specifies CSGGGGQLETQYF. The complete variable domain, with remaining parts taken from reference TRBV29-1 and TRBJ2-5, reads SAVISQKPSRDICQRGTSLTIQCQVDSQVTMMFWYRQQPGQSLTLIATANQGSEATYESGFVIDKFPISRPNLTFSTLTVSNMSPEDSSIYLCSGGGGQLETQYFGPGTRLLVL.

This clonotype occurred a few times. The chain recombines TRBV6-6 with TRBJ2-5; 10 bases match TRBD2. J lost 11 bases, V lost 0 bases, and 15 bases had no gene match. The CDR3 has 17 amino acids. Germline CDR1 and CDR2: MNHNY and SVGAGI (reference sequence). The CDR3 here is CASSYSDWASGSNEQYF. The CDR3, as DNA: TGTGCCAGCAGTTACTCCGATTGGGCTAGCGGGAGCAATGAGCAGTACTTC.

This clonotype has at least ten counts. The chain combines TRBV7-2 with TRBJ2-7; 10 positions agree with TRBD1. The CDR3 is made up of 14 amino acids. The germline V gene encodes CDR1 SGHTA and CDR2 FQGNSA. The V segment lost 3 bases and the J segment 2 bases; nucleotides outside the gene matches: 1. The CDR3 DNA follows: TGTGCCAGCAGCTTCGGGACAGGGGCCTACGAGCAGTACTTC. Amino acid sequence: CASSFGTGAYEQYF.

J is TRBJ2-7 and V is TRBV6-2 or TRBV6-3; 7 nucleotides align to TRBD1. The CDR3 has 18 amino acids. Germline V gene data show CDR1 as MNHEY and CDR2 as SVGEGT. V lost 1 base and J lost 2; bases outside the gene matches: 14. The CDR3 spells CASSYLPGQRSVTYEQYF. CDR3 nucleotide sequence: TGTGCCAGCAGTTACTTACCGGGACAGAGAAGTGTAACCTACGAGCAGTACTTC.

This clonotype was detected only a few times. The CDR3 DNA follows: TGTGCCATGTGTAACCGGGGGTCGAACGAAGCTTTCTTT. It yields the protein CAMCNRGSNEAFF. This sequence joins TRBV28 and TRBJ1-1; D might be TRBD1 (5 bases). V was shortened by 10 bases and J by 8 bases, with 20 bases between the two germline ends. The CDR3 runs to 13 residues. The germline gives CDR1 MDHEN, CDR2 SYDVKM.

This clonotype turned up a few times. The CDR3 loop reads CASSSGQGAFGYTF. The CDR3 coding sequence is TGTGCCAGCAGCTCAGGACAGGGGGCTTTTGGCTACACCTTC. The V gene is TRBV7-2, the J gene TRBJ1-2; 11 nucleotides agree with TRBD1. The ends lost 4 bases at V and 7 bases at J; junction bases unmatched: 5. The CDR3 consists of 14 residues. The germline V gene has CDR1 SGHTA and CDR2 FQGNSA.

Only a few counts were recorded for this clonotype. One end of the junction fails to match germline, which may point to a read error. The chain couples TRBV4-1 to TRBJ2-2; D is undetermined. From germline, CDR1 is MGHRA and CDR2 YSYEKL. This CDR3 comprises 13 residues. CDR3 sequence (DNA): TGCGCCAGCACCCAAGGTGTAACCGGGGAGCTGTTTTTT. Translation: CASTQGVTGELFF.

Only a few counts were recorded for this clonotype. The chain uses TRBV5-5 and TRBJ2-7; a weak D match, TRBD1 (6 bases). Germline V lookup: CDR1 SGHKS, CDR2 YYEKEE (reference sequence). V was shortened by 7 bases and J by 1 base, with 18 bases between the two germline ends. The CDR3 extends over 15 amino acids. CDR3 in DNA: TGTGCCAGCCTTGATGTGTTGAGGGGGTCCTACGAGCAGTACTTC. It codes for CASLDVLRGSYEQYF.

The chain combines TRBV7-8 with TRBJ1-5; 8 bases are a match to TRBD1. Trimming removed 0 bases from V and 6 bases from J; junction bases left unmatched: 4. The CDR3 consists of 15 residues. Germline values: CDR1 SGHVS, CDR2 FQNEAQ. CDR3 sequence (DNA): TGTGCCAGCAGCTTAGCCCGGACAGGGTCTCAGCCCCAGCATTTT. Its protein product is CASSLARTGSQPQHF.

The V and J genes are TRBV28 and TRBJ2-5; TRBD1 aligns across 9 bases. The germline V gene encodes CDR1 MDHEN and CDR2 SYDVKM. Trimming took 6 bases from V and 3 from J; bases not matched to a gene: 2. The CDR3 runs 13 residues. CDR3 in DNA: TGTGCCAGCAGGACAGGGGGAGAAGAGACCCAGTACTTC. The encoded protein is CASRTGGEETQYF.

This sequence joins TRBV28 and TRBJ2-2; TRBD2 matches 11 bases. Trimming removed 3 bases from V and 9 bases from J; junction bases left unmatched: 3. Germline V gene sequence: CDR1 MDHEN, CDR2 SYDVKM. The CDR3 is 14 amino acids. The CDR3 DNA follows: TGTGCCAGCAGTTTGGGACTAGCGGTCCGGGAGCTGTTTTTT. Residues: CASSLGLAVRELFF.